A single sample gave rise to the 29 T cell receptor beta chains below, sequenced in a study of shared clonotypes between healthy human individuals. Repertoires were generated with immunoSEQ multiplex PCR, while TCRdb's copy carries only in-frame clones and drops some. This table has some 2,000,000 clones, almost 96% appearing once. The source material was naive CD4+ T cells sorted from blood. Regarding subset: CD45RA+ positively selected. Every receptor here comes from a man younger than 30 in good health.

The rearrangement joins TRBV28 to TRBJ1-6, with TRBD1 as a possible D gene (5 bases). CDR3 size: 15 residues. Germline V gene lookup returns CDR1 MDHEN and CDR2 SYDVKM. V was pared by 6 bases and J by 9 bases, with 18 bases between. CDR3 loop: CASSQSRVNSSPLHF. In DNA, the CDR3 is TGTGCCAGCAGCCAGTCCAGGGTCAACTCTTCACCCCTCCACTTT.

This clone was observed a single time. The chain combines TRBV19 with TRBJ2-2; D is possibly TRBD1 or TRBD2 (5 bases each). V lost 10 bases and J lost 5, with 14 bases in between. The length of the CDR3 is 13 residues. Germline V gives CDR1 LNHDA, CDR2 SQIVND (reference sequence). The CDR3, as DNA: TGTGCCACGCAGCAGGGAGATACCGGGGAGCTGTTTTTT. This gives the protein CATQQGDTGELFF.

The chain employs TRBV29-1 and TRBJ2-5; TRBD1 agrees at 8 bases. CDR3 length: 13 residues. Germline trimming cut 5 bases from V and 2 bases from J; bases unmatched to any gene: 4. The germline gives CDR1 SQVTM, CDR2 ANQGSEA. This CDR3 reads CSVQRDRQETQYF. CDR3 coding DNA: TGCAGCGTTCAACGGGACAGGCAAGAGACCCAGTACTTC.

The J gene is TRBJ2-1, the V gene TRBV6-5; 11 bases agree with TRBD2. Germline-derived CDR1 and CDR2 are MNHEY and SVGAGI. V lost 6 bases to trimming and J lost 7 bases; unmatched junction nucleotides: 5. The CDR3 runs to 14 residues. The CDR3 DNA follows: TGTGCCAGCAGCCGACTAGCGGGGAAAAATGAGCAGTTCTTC. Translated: CASSRLAGKNEQFF.

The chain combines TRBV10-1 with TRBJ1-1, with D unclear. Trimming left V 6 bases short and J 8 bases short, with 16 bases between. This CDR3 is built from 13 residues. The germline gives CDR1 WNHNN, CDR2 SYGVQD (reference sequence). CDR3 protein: CASSPSKGFEAFF. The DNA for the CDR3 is TGCGCCAGCAGCCCCTCTAAAGGATTCGAAGCTTTCTTT.

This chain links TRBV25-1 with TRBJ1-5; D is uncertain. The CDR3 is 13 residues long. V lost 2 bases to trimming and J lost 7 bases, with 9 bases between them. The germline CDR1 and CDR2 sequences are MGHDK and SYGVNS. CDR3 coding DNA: TGTGCCAGCAGTGAAGAGGGAGCCCAGCCCCAGCATTTT. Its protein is CASSEEGAQPQHF. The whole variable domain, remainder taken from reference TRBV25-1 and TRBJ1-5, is EADIYQTPRYLVIGTGKKITLECSQTMGHDKMYWYQQDPGMELHLIHYSYGVNSTEKGDLSSESTVSRIRTEHFPLTLESARPSHTSQYLCASSEEGAQPQHFGDGTRLSIL.

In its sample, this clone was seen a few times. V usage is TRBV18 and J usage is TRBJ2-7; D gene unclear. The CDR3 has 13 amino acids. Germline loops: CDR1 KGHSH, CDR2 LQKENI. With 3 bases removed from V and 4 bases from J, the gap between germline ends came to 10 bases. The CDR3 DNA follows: TGTGCCAGCTCACCTACTACGGATTACGAGCAGTACTTC. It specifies CASSPTTDYEQYF.

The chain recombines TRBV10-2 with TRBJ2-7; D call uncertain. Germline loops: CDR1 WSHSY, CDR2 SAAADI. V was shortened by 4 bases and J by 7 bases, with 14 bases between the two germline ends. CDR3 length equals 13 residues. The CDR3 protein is CASSADIPSEQYF. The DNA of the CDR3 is TGCGCCAGCAGTGCAGACATCCCGTCTGAGCAGTACTTC.

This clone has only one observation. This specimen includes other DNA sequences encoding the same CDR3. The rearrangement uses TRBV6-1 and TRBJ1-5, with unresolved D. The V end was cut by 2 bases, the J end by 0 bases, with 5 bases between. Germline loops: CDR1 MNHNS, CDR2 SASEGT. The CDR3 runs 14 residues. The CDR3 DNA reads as TGTGCCAGCAGTGAACTCTTTAGCAATCAGCCCCAGCATTTT. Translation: CASSELFSNQPQHF.

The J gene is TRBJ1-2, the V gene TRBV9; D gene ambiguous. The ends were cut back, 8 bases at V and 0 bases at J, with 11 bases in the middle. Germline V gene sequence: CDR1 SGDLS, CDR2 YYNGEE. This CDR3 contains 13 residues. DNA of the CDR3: TGTGCCAGTGGAGACGGACCTAACTATGGCTACACCTTC. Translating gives CASGDGPNYGYTF.

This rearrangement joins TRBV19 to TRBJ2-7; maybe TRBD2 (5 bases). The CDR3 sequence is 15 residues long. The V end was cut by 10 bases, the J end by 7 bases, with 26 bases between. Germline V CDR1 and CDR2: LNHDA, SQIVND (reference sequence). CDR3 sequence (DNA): TGTGCCACTGGCACCCCGGAGTGGGGAGCAAGGGAGCAGTACTTC. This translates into CATGTPEWGAREQYF.

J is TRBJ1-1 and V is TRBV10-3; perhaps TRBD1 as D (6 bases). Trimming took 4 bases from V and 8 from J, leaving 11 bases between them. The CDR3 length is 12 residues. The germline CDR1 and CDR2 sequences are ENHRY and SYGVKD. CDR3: CAISVGGPEAFF. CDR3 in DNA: TGTGCCATCAGTGTAGGGGGGCCAGAAGCTTTCTTT.

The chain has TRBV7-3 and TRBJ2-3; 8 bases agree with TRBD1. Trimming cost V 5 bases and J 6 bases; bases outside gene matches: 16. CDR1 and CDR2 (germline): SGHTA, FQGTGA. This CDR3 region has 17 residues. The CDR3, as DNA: TGTGCCAGCAGCACAAGACAGGGGAAGTTTGGTGCGGATACGCAGTATTTT. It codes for CASSTRQGKFGADTQYF.

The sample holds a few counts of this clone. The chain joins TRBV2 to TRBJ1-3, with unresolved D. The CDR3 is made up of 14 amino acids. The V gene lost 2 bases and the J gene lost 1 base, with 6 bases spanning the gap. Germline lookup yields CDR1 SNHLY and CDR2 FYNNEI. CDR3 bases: TGTGCCAGCAGTGAACATCTTTCTGGAAACACCATATATTTT. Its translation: CASSEHLSGNTIYF.

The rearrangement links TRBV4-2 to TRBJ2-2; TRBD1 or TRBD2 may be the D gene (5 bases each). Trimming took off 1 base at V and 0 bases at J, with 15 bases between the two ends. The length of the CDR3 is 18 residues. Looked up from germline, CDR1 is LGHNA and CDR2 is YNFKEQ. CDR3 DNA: TGTGCCAGCAGCCAAGTCGACGGGGCCCATTCGAACACCGGGGAGCTGTTTTTT. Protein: CASSQVDGAHSNTGELFF.

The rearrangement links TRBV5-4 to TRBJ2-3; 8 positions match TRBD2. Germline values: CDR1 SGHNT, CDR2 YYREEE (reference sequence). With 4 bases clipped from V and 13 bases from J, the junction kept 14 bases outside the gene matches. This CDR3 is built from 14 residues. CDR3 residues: CASSPAGTRSPEYF. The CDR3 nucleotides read TGTGCCAGCAGCCCCGCCGGGACTAGGTCCCCGGAGTATTTT. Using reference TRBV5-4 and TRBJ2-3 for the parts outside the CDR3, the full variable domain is ETGVTQSPTHLIKTRGQQVTLRCSSQSGHNTVSWYQQALGQGPQFIFQYYREEENGRGNFPPRFSGLQFPNYSSELNVNALELDDSALYLCASSPAGTRSPEYFGPGTRLTVL.

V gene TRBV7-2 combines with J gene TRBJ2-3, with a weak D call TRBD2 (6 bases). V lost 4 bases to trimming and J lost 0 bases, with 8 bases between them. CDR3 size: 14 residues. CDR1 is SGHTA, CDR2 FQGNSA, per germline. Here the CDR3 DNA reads TGTGCCAGCAGCTCCCGGGGGAGCACAGATACGCAGTATTTT. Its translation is CASSSRGSTDTQYF.

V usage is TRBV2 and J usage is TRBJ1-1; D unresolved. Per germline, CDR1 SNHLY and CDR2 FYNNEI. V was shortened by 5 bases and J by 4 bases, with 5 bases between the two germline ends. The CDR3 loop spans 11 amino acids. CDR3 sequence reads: CASSIITEAFF. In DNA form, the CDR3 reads TGTGCCAGCAGTATCATCACTGAAGCTTTCTTT.

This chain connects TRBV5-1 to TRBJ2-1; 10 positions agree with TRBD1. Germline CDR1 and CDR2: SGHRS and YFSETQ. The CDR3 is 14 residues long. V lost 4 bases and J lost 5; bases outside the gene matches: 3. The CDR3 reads CASSTDRGHNEQFF. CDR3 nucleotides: TGCGCCAGCAGCACCGACAGGGGGCACAATGAGCAGTTCTTC.

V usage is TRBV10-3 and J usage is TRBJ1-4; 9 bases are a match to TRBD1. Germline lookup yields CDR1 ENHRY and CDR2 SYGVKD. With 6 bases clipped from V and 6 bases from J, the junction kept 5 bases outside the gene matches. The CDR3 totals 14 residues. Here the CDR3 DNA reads TGTGCCATCAGGGAGGACAGGGGAGATGAAAAACTGTTTTTT. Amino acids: CAIREDRGDEKLFF.

The CDR3: CASSDSKRLFF. The CDR3 DNA sequence: TGTGCCAGCAGTGATTCCAAAAGACTGTTTTTT. The chain joins TRBV6-5 to TRBJ1-4; D unresolved. Germline V gene data show CDR1 as MNHEY and CDR2 as SVGAGI. CDR3 length equals 11 residues. The V end was cut by 5 bases, the J end by 13 bases, with 11 bases between.

The DNA of the CDR3 is TGTGCCAGCAGTTCTTCCGGGACCGCCGTCCGGGGGGGCTACACCTTC. Its protein is CASSSSGTAVRGGYTF. The chain joins TRBV6-6 to TRBJ1-2; perhaps TRBD1 as D (5 bases). Germline V CDR1 and CDR2: MNHNY, SVGAGI (reference sequence). V was pared by 4 bases and J by 8 bases, with 23 bases between. CDR3 length equals 16 residues.

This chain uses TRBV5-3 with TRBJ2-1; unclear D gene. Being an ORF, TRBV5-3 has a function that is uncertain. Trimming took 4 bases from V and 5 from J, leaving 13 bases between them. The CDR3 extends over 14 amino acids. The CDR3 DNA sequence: TGTGCCAGAAGCCGTCGTTATGTCGACAATGAGCAGTTCTTC. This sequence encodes CARSRRYVDNEQFF.

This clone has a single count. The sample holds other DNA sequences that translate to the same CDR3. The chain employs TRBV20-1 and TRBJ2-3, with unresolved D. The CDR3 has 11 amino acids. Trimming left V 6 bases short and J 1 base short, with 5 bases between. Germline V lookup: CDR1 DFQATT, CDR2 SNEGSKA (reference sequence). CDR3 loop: CSAQGTDTQYF. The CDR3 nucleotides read TGCAGTGCCCAGGGCACAGATACGCAGTATTTT.

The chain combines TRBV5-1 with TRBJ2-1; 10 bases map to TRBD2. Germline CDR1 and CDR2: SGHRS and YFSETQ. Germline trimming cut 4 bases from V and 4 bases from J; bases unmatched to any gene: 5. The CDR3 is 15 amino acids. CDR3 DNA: TGCGCCAGCAGCGGCGGGACTAGCGAATACAATGAGCAGTTCTTC. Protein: CASSGGTSEYNEQFF.

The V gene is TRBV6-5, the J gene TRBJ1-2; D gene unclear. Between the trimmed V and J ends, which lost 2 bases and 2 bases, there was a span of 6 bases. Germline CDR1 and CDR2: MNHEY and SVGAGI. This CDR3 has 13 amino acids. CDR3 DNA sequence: TGTGCCAGCAGTTACGAGTCGAACTATGGCTACACCTTC. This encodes CASSYESNYGYTF.

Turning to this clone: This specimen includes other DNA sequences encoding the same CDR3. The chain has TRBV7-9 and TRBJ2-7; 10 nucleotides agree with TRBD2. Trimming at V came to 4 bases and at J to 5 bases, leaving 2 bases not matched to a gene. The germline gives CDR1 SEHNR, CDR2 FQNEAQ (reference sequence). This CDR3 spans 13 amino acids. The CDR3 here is CASSSSGGDEQYF. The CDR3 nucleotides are TGTGCCAGCAGCTCTAGCGGGGGCGACGAGCAGTACTTC.

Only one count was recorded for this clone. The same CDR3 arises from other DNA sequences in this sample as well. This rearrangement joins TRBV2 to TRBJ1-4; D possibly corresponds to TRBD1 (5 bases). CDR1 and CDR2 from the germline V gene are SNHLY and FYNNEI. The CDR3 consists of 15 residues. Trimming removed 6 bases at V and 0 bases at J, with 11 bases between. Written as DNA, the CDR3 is TGTGCCAGCAGCGGGGACCTTGCAACTAATGAAAAACTGTTTTTT. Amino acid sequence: CASSGDLATNEKLFF. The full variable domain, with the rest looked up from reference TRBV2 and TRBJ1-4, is EPEVTQTPSHQVTQMGQEVILRCVPISNHLYFYWYRQILGQKVEFLVSFYNNEISEKSEIFDDQFSVERPDGSNFTLKIRSTKLEDSAMYFCASSGDLATNEKLFFGSGTQLSVL.

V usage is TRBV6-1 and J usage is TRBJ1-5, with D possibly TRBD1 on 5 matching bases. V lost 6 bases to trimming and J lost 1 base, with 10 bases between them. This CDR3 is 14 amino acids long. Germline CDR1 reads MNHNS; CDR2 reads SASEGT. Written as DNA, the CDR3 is TGTGCCAGCAGGGGGACTCTGAGCAATCAGCCCCAGCATTTT. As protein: CASRGTLSNQPQHF.